These 26 T cell receptor beta chains were sequenced from one sample in a study of tumor-infiltrating lymphocytes in oesophageal squamous cell carcinoma. MiXCR, applied by TCRdb to the PCR reads, yields one record per CDR3 protein. This sample has around 14,000 distinct CDR3 sequences, with around 52% found just once. The sample comprised esophageal tumor tissue. The receptors come from a male donor with esophageal squamous cell carcinoma.

Only a few counts were recorded for this clonotype. J is TRBJ2-1 and V is TRBV12-3 or TRBV12-4; 10 bases are a match to TRBD2. This CDR3 region has 15 residues. V was pared by 2 bases and J by 8 bases, with 6 bases of the junction left unmatched. This CDR3 reads CASSLQAGGPYEQFF. CDR3 sequence (DNA): TGTGCCAGCAGTTTACAAGCGGGAGGGCCGTATGAGCAGTTCTTC.

V is TRBV12-3 or TRBV12-4 and J is TRBJ2-1, with D perhaps TRBD1 or TRBD2 (5 bases each). The DNA end lines up better with TRBJ2-7; the J call may be wrong. CDR3 length equals 13 residues. The CDR3 here is CASSRDGSYEQYF. The CDR3 DNA reads TGTGCCAGCAGTCGGGACGGCTCCTACGAGCAGTACTTC.

This clonotype was counted ten times or more. The J gene is TRBJ2-3, the V gene TRBV10-2, with 8 bases identical to TRBD2. The CDR3 has 15 residues. Germline V gene lookup returns CDR1 WSHSY and CDR2 SAAADI. V gave up 2 bases and J gave up 1 base; unmatched junction bases: 2. The CDR3 loop is CASSEQLAGTDTQYF. The CDR3 nucleotides are TGCGCCAGCAGTGAGCAACTAGCGGGCACAGATACGCAGTATTTT.

This sequence joins TRBV6-6 and TRBJ2-2, with a possible D match to TRBD2 (6 bases). The CDR3 loop spans 16 amino acids. CDR1 and CDR2 (germline): MNHNY, SVGAGI (reference sequence). V gave up 0 bases and J gave up 8 bases, with 16 bases separating them. Here the CDR3 reads CASSYSVGSTGGELFF. Written as DNA, the CDR3 is TGTGCCAGCAGTTACTCGGTCGGGAGCACGGGTGGGGAGCTGTTTTTT.

The chain has TRBV28 and TRBJ2-1; D is ambiguous. There are 11 residues in the CDR3. Between the trimmed V and J ends, which lost 3 bases and 9 bases, there was a span of 6 bases. Germline V gene data show CDR1 as MDHEN and CDR2 as SYDVKM. As DNA, the CDR3 is TGTGCCAGCAGTTTGGGTCGTGAGCAGTTCTTC. Translated, it gives CASSLGREQFF.

CDR3 amino acids: CASSLVPLNTGELFF. DNA for the CDR3: TGTGCCAGCAGCTTAGTGCCCCTGAACACCGGGGAGCTGTTTTTT. J is TRBJ2-2 and V is TRBV7-8; D gene ambiguous. V was cut by 1 base and J by 1 base, with 7 bases left in between. The germline gives CDR1 SGHVS, CDR2 FQNEAQ. CDR3 length: 15 residues.

This clonotype qualifies as medium-sized. The chain uses TRBV12-3 or TRBV12-4 and TRBJ2-5; 7 bases line up with TRBD1. This CDR3 comprises 14 residues. After removal of 6 bases from V and 4 bases from J, the junction contained 8 bases not matched to a gene. The CDR3 DNA sequence: TGTGCCAGCAGACCGACAGGGCGCGGAGAGACCCAGTACTTC. As protein: CASRPTGRGETQYF.

The J gene is TRBJ2-3, the V gene TRBV7-2; 12 bases align to TRBD1. The CDR3 sequence is 16 residues long. Germline values: CDR1 SGHTA, CDR2 FQGNSA. V lost 5 bases and J lost 5; bases outside the gene matches: 8. The CDR3, as DNA: TGTGCCAGCAGCAACCGGGACAGGGGGCTCAAAGATACGCAGTATTTT. Translating it yields CASSNRDRGLKDTQYF.

The table lists this clonotype with many counts. The junction departs from the called germline gene at one end, perhaps through a read error. The V call is TRBV2, the J call TRBJ2-7; 7 bases align to TRBD1. CDR1 SNHLY and CDR2 FYNNEI come from the germline V gene. CDR3 length: 16 amino acids. As DNA, the CDR3 is TGTGCCAGCAGTGAACGTAGGGGGCTAGATAATTCACCCCTCCACTTC. Translation: CASSERRGLDNSPLHF.

This sequence joins TRBV11-2 and TRBJ2-7, with 8 nucleotides matching TRBD1. The last part of the DNA fits TRBJ1-2 better; the J call may be wrong. Germline assignment: CDR1 SGHAT and CDR2 FQNNGV. CDR3 length: 16 amino acids. CDR3 protein: CASSSYRTGQRFGYTF. The CDR3 region has the DNA TGTGCCAGCAGCTCATACCGGACAGGGCAACGATTTGGCTACACCTTC.

This chain joins TRBV27 and TRBJ2-7, with D unclear. The J call may not be correct, given that the DNA end is closer to TRBJ2-1. The length of the CDR3 is 13 residues. Germline loops: CDR1 MNHEY, CDR2 SMNVEV (reference sequence). CDR3 protein: CASSSAGSNEQFF. CDR3 sequence (DNA): TGTGCCAGCAGTTCCGCAGGTTCAAATGAGCAGTTCTTC.

The CDR3 sequence is CASSFFGDRVPGANVLTF. CDR3 sequence (DNA): TGTGCCAGCAGCTTCTTCGGGGACAGGGTCCCTGGGGCCAACGTCCTGACTTTC. The rearrangement joins TRBV7-2 to TRBJ2-6; 9 bases agree with TRBD1. V dropped 3 bases and J dropped 2; count of bases not matched to a gene: 8. Germline CDR1 reads SGHTA; CDR2 reads FQGNSA. The CDR3 runs 18 residues.

J is TRBJ2-7 and V is TRBV7-6; unclear D gene. V lost 5 bases, J lost 7 bases, and 12 bases lay in between. Germline assignment: CDR1 SGHVS and CDR2 FNYEAQ. The CDR3 contains 12 residues. In DNA form, the CDR3 reads TGTGCCAGCAGCCACAGATACAATGAGCAGTACTTC. This gives the protein CASSHRYNEQYF.

About this clonotype: The missing conserved phenylalanine or tryptophan at the end of this CDR3 makes a read error likely. The DNA is left out, because the CDR3 cannot be placed on it with certainty; the CDR3 is given as TCRdb lists it. The chain joins TRBV7-8 to TRBJ2-7; whether TRBD1, the table's D call, matches the DNA was not checked. The CDR3 adds up to 17 amino acids, both ends counted. CDR1 is SGHVS and CDR2 is FQNEAQ in the germline V gene. CDR3: CASSEGQGPSYEQYFGS.

This clonotype was seen ten or more times. The genes are TRBV4-3 and TRBJ2-5, with D unclear. V dropped 1 base and J dropped 11 bases, with 17 bases sitting between them. CDR3 length equals 14 residues. Germline CDR1 is LGHNA and CDR2 is YSLEER. This CDR3 reads CASSQALDQNEQYF. The CDR3 bases are TGCGCCAGCAGCCAAGCCCTGGACCAAAATGAGCAGTACTTC.

This clonotype was counted a few times. The chain links TRBV7-6 to TRBJ2-7, with 9 bases fitting TRBD1. Germline V gene sequence: CDR1 SGHVS, CDR2 FNYEAQ. V lost 4 bases and J lost 0; bases outside the gene matches: 4. The CDR3 consists of 15 residues. CDR3 in DNA: TGTGCCAGCAGCTCAGGGACAGGGAGCTCCTACGAGCAGTACTTC. Translated, it gives CASSSGTGSSYEQYF.

The sample holds a few counts of this clonotype. The chain is built from TRBV7-6 and TRBJ2-3; D ambiguous. This CDR3 contains 13 residues. Per germline, CDR1 SGHVS and CDR2 FNYEAQ. Trimming left V 1 base short and J 6 bases short, with 8 bases between. Here the CDR3 DNA reads TGTGCCAGCAGCTTAGAGTCCCCCGATACGCAGTATTTT. This sequence encodes CASSLESPDTQYF. Full variable domain (missing parts from reference TRBV7-6 and TRBJ2-3): GAGVSQSPRYKVTKRGQDVALRCDPISGHVSLYWYRQALGQGPEFLTYFNYEAQQDKSGLPNDRFSAERPEGSISTLTIQRTEQRDSAMYRCASSLESPDTQYFGPGTRLTVL.

By proportion, this clonotype is medium-sized. The chain carries TRBV7-2 and TRBJ2-7; 7 bases agree with TRBD1. The J segment lost 2 bases and the V segment lost 8 bases, leaving 12 bases of the junction unmatched. There are 15 residues in the CDR3. Germline assignment: CDR1 SGHTA and CDR2 FQGNSA. The CDR3 spells CASAQQGPLTYEQYF. The DNA for the CDR3 is TGTGCCAGCGCCCAACAGGGGCCCCTAACCTACGAGCAGTACTTC.

In its sample, this clonotype was seen once. The rearrangement uses TRBV6-6 and TRBJ2-5; TRBD1 matches at 11 bases. The trim removed 9 bases at V and 3 bases at J, leaving 3 bases unmatched. The V gene's germline CDR1 is MNHNY and CDR2 SVGAGI (reference sequence). The CDR3 spans 13 residues. The CDR3, as DNA: TGTGCCAGTCGGACAGGGGGCGAAGAGACCCAGTACTTC. This sequence encodes CASRTGGEETQYF.

This clonotype was seen a few times. Germline and junction disagree at one end, which may indicate a read error. The chain links TRBV7-6 to TRBJ2-5; tentatively, D is TRBD1 or TRBD2 (6 bases each). This CDR3 is built from 15 residues. CDR1 and CDR2 (germline): SGHVS, FNYEAQ. Here the CDR3 reads CASSLSGGTQETQYF. The CDR3, as DNA: TGTGCTAGCAGCTTAAGTGGGGGGACACAAGAGACCCAGTACTTC.

This chain connects TRBV7-2 to TRBJ2-7; 7 bases map to TRBD1. The CDR3 covers 14 residues. Germline V CDR1 and CDR2: SGHTA, FQGNSA. Trimming cost V 5 bases and J 5 bases; bases outside gene matches: 9. CDR3 amino acids: CASSTYRGSDEQYF. The CDR3 nucleotides are TGTGCCAGCAGCACATACAGGGGCTCGGACGAGCAGTACTTC.

J is TRBJ2-1 and V is TRBV12-3 or TRBV12-4; D may be TRBD2 (5 bases). The CDR3 is made up of 15 amino acids. V lost 6 bases and J lost 0, with 12 bases in between. This CDR3 reads CASRRTLNSYNEQFF. The CDR3 DNA reads as TGTGCCAGCAGGCGGACTCTTAACTCCTACAATGAGCAGTTCTTC.

The table lists this clonotype with many counts. This chain connects TRBV7-9 to TRBJ2-3, with D possibly being TRBD2 (6 bases). Germline CDR1 and CDR2: SEHNR and FQNEAQ (reference sequence). The CDR3 covers 16 residues. V shed 1 base and J shed 3 bases, with 14 bases lying between them. The CDR3 bases are TGTGCCAGCAGCTTAGGGCGGGGAAGAAGGACAGATACGCAGTATTTT. It encodes CASSLGRGRRTDTQYF. The full variable domain, rest sourced from reference TRBV7-9 and TRBJ2-3, is DTGVSQNPRHKITKRGQNVTFRCDPISEHNRLYWYRQTLGQGPEFLTYFQNEAQLEKSRLLSDRFSAERPKGSFSTLEIQRTEQGDSAMYLCASSLGRGRRTDTQYFGPGTRLTVL.

The genes are TRBV19 and TRBJ1-5; the D is unclear. Per the germline V gene, CDR1 is LNHDA and CDR2 is SQIVND (reference sequence). The CDR3 loop spans 15 amino acids. V lost 3 bases and J 0 bases, leaving 9 bases between the germline ends. CDR3 bases: TGTGCCAGTAGTATCGCTGTCTATAGCAATCAGCCCCAGCATTTT. Protein product: CASSIAVYSNQPQHF.

The chain employs TRBV7-2 and TRBJ2-1, with D tentatively TRBD1 or TRBD2 (5 bases each). The CDR3 has 12 amino acids. CDR1 is SGHTA, CDR2 FQGNSA, per germline. V dropped 5 bases and J dropped 9 bases, with 11 bases sitting between them. This CDR3 reads CASSPARGEQFF. Written as DNA, the CDR3 is TGTGCCAGCAGCCCAGCGAGGGGTGAGCAGTTCTTC.

The chain links TRBV6-6 to TRBJ2-1; D might be TRBD1 or TRBD2, each matching 7 bases. From germline, CDR1 is MNHNY and CDR2 SVGAGI (reference sequence). The CDR3 sequence is 14 residues long. V was pared by 5 bases and J by 6 bases, with 14 bases between. The DNA for the CDR3 is TGTGCCAGCAGTCAGGGGGGGGGACCCAATGAGCAGTTCTTC. Translation: CASSQGGGPNEQFF.